Below are 4 T cell receptor beta chains sequenced from a single sample in a study of control samples from healthy donors and cancer patients. The method was immunoSEQ multiplex PCR; TCRdb's version includes in-frame clones alone and lacks a portion of them. The sample has more than 100,000 clones; just under 90% are singletons. The sequenced material came from PBMCs. These receptors originate from a man aged 50 or older with head and neck cancer.

The J gene is TRBJ2-7, the V gene TRBV2; D ambiguous. CDR3 length: 14 residues. Germline-derived CDR1 and CDR2 are SNHLY and FYNNEI. V was shortened by 4 bases and J by 4 bases, with 14 bases between the two germline ends. CDR3 protein: CASSGSWGVYEQYF. CDR3 in DNA: TGTGCCAGCAGTGGATCGTGGGGTGTTTACGAGCAGTACTTC.

The V call is TRBV7-3, the J call TRBJ2-1; maybe TRBD2 (7 bases). This CDR3 region has 19 residues. V was pared by 0 bases and J by 7 bases, with 25 bases between. CDR1 and CDR2 from the germline V gene are SGHTA and FQGTGA. The CDR3 nucleotides are TGTGCCAGCAGCTTAACCGGAGGGAGGGGTACCCCCCAGGGGAATGAGCAGTTCTTC. This translates into CASSLTGGRGTPQGNEQFF.

V usage is TRBV28 and J usage is TRBJ1-5; D gene ambiguous. Trimming cost V 2 bases and J 9 bases, with 5 bases left between them. Germline CDR1 MDHEN, CDR2 SYDVKM. This CDR3 is 11 amino acids long. The CDR3 coding sequence is TGTGCCAGCAGTTTAGTGGGGCCCCAGCATTTT. Its protein is CASSLVGPQHF.

The chain recombines TRBV27 with TRBJ2-7; D is undetermined. This CDR3 has 13 amino acids. Trimming took off 7 bases at V and 1 base at J, with 11 bases between the two ends. Looked up from germline, CDR1 is MNHEY and CDR2 is SMNVEV (reference sequence). Here the CDR3 DNA reads TGTGCCAGCAACCTAACAGAATCCTACGAGCAGTACTTC. Amino acids: CASNLTESYEQYF.